Below, 2 T cell receptor beta chains from the same sample are listed, as sequenced in a study of blood T cell repertoires in COVID-19 (dated by TCRdb to the early 2020s). Library creation used the immunoSEQ multiplex PCR assay. TCRdb mirrors the immuneACCESS table, restricted to in-frame sequences. Some clones are absent from its copies; in checked studies, under half trace to an unresolved V gene, and the reason for the others is unknown. For this sample the table gives tens of thousands of clones, of which roughly 87% were detected only once. 18% of the sample rests with the top ten. Input material: peripheral blood. All receptors come from a human donor in a cohort sampled during active COVID-19.

This chain links TRBV5-5 with TRBJ1-2; D unclear. The CDR3 runs 13 residues. Germline CDR1 and CDR2: SGHKS and YYEKEE (reference sequence). V was shortened by 1 base and J by 3 bases, with 7 bases between the two germline ends. The CDR3 coding sequence is TGTGCCAGCAGCTTGTTAGGAGACTATGGCTACACCTTC. It codes for CASSLLGDYGYTF.

The rearrangement joins TRBV25-1 to TRBJ1-2; the D is unclear. The germline gives CDR1 MGHDK, CDR2 SYGVNS. Trimming cost V 5 bases and J 7 bases, with 14 bases left between them. This CDR3 has 13 residues. CDR3 bases: TGTGCCAGCAGTCGTGGGCTATTAAGTGGCTACACCTTC. Amino acids: CASSRGLLSGYTF.